This T cell receptor (beta chain) was profiled in a study of beta chain features in type 1 diabetes. About the study: Examined across all samples were roughly 100 million sorted cells.

Looked up from germline, CDR1 is SGDLS and CDR2 is YYNGEE. V shed 0 bases and J 4 bases; nucleotides not matched to a gene: 3. The CDR3 length is 15 residues. The sample holds a few counts of this clone. What it recognizes is unknown. General study results and limits: For patients, the naive, central memory and Treg TCRB repertoires appeared more alike than for healthy donors. Insertions at VDJ junctions were less frequent in type 1 diabetes patients. These patients also deleted more nucleotides at the same junctions.

Expressed TCRB transcripts were sequenced because the isolated RNA had all been reverse transcribed beforehand. Read counts averaged around 3.6 million for samples of naive, central memory and regulatory T cells. Sequenced by immunoSEQ multiplex PCR; TCRdb stores in-frame clones only, minus some. Of approximately 170,000 clones detected, approximately 8.4% appear once; the ten largest clones hold about 2.1%. Sequenced input: central memory CD4+ T cells from blood. The chain joins TRBV9 to TRBJ1-2, with 10 bases that match TRBD1. This clonotype originated in a woman under 30 in good health. The CDR3 region has the DNA TGTGCCAGCAGCGTAGGACAGGGGGCGGGCTATGGCTACACCTTC. Its protein product is CASSVGQGAGYGYTF.